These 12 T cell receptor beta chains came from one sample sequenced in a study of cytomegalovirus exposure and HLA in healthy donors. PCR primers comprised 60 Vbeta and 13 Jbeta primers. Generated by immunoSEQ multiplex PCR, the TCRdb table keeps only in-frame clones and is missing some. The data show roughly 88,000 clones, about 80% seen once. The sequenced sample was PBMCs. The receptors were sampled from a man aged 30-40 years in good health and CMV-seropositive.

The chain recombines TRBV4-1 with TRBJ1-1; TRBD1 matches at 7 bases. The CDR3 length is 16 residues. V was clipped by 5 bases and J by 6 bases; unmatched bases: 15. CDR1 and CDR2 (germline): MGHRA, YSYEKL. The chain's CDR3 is CASSLSPDRSLAEAFF. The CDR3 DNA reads TGCGCCAGCAGCTTAAGTCCGGACAGGTCATTGGCTGAAGCTTTCTTT.

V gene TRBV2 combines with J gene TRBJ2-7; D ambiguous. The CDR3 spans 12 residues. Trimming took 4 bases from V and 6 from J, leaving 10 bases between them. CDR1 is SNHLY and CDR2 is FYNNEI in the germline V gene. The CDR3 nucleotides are TGTGCCAGCAGTGCGGCGAATAGCGAGCAGTACGTC. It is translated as CASSAANSEQYV.

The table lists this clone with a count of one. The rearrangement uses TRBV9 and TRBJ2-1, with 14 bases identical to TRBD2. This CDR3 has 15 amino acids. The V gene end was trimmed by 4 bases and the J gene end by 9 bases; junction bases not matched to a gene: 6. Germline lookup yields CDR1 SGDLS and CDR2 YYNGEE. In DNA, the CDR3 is TGTGCCAGCAGCTTGGGGACTAGCGGGGGTGGTGAGCAGTTCTTC. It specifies CASSLGTSGGGEQFF. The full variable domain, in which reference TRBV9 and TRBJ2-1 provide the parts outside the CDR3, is DSGVTQTPKHLITATGQRVTLRCSPRSGDLSVYWYQQSLDQGLQFLIQYYNGEERAKGNILERFSAQQFPDLHSELNLSSLELGDSALYFCASSLGTSGGGEQFFGPGTRLTVL.

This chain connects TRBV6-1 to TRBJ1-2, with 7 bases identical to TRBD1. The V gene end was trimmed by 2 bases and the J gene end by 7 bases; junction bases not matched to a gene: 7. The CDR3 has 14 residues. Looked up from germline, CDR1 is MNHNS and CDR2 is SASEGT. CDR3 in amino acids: CASSEPGTVGGYTF. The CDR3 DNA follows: TGTGCCAGCAGTGAACCCGGGACAGTCGGTGGCTACACCTTC.

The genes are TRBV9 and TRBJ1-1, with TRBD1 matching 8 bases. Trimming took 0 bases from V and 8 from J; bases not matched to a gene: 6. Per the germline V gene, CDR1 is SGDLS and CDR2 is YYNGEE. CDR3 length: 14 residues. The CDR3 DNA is TGTGCCAGCAGCGTAGCTATCCAGGGGGCCGAAGCTTTCTTT. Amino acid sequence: CASSVAIQGAEAFF.

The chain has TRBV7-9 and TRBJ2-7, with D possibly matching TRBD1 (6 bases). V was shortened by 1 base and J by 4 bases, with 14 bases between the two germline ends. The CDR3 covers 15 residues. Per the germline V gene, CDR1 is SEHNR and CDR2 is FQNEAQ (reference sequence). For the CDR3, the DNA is TGTGCCAGCAGCTTAGGAACGGGACAACAATACGAGCAGTACGTC. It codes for CASSLGTGQQYEQYV.

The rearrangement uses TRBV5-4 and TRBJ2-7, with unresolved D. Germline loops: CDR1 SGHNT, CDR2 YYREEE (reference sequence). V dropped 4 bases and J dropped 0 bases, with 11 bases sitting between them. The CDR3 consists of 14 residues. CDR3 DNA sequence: TGTGCCAGCAGCCCTGGTGGCAGCTCCTACGAGCAGTACTTC. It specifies CASSPGGSSYEQYF.

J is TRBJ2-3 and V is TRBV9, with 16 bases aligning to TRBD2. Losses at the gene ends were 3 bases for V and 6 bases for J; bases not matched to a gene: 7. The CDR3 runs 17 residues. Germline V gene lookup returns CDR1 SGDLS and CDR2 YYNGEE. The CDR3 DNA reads TGTGCCAGCAGCGCGGGGACTAGCGGGGGGGCCTTGGATACGCAGTATTTT. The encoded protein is CASSAGTSGGALDTQYF.

The CDR3 DNA reads TGTGCCAGCACAGAGACAGGGGGAATCGGGGAGCTGTTTTTT. Translation gives CASTETGGIGELFF. This chain links TRBV28 with TRBJ2-2; 9 bases are shared with TRBD1. CDR1 and CDR2 from the germline V gene are MDHEN and SYDVKM. J lost 7 bases, V lost 7 bases, and 7 bases had no gene match. This CDR3 spans 14 amino acids.

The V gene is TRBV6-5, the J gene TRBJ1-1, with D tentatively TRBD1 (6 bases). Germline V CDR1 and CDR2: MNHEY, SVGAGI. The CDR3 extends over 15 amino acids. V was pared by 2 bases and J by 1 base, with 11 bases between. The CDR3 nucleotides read TGTGCCAGCAGTTACGACAGGCGGGCGAACACTGAAGCTTTCTTT. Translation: CASSYDRRANTEAFF.

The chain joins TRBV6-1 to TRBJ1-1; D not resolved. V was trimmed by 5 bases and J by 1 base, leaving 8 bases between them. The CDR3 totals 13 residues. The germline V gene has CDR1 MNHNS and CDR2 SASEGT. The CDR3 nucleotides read TGTGCCAGCAGTTCCATCAGGAACACTGAAGCTTTCTTT. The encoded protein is CASSSIRNTEAFF.

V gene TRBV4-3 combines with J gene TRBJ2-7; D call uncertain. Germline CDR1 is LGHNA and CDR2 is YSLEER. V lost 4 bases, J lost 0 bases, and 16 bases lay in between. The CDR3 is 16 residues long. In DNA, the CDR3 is TGCGCCAGCAGCCGAACCTCCGATAGGAGCTCCTACGAGCAGTACTTC. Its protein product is CASSRTSDRSSYEQYF.